These 15 T cell receptor beta chains came from one sample sequenced in a study of T cell repertoires in cytomegalovirus infection. A single record per CDR3 protein comes from TCRdb applying MiXCR to the reads. Of some 220,000 distinct CDR3 sequences detected, approximately 13% appear once; the ten largest clones hold 1.5% to 2%. Sequencing used PBMCs. These receptors originate from a human donor in good health (CMV status not recorded). Some clones in this sample may be carry-over from other donors' samples.

V is TRBV29-1 and J is TRBJ1-2; D gene unclear. The germline V gene encodes CDR1 SQVTM and CDR2 ANQGSEA. The CDR3 has 14 residues. Trimming cost V 4 bases and J 2 bases, with 14 bases left between them. CDR3 sequence (DNA): TGCAGCGTTGCCGAGGGAGGGAACAACTATGGCTACACCTTC. Amino acid sequence: CSVAEGGNNYGYTF. The full variable domain, rest sourced from reference TRBV29-1 and TRBJ1-2, is SAVISQKPSRDICQRGTSLTIQCQVDSQVTMMFWYRQQPGQSLTLIATANQGSEATYESGFVIDKFPISRPNLTFSTLTVSNMSPEDSSIYLCSVAEGGNNYGYTFGSGTRLTVV.

The genes are TRBV5-4 and TRBJ2-5; perhaps TRBD1 as D (6 bases). Germline CDR1 reads SGHNT; CDR2 reads YYREEE (reference sequence). The CDR3 contains 13 residues. V was trimmed by 2 bases and J by 5 bases, leaving 10 bases between them. CDR3 sequence: CASSFAGDETQYF. In nucleotides, the CDR3 is TGTGCCAGCAGCTTTGCAGGGGACGAGACCCAGTACTTC.

The chain is built from TRBV5-1 and TRBJ1-4; 9 bases match TRBD1. With 4 bases clipped from V and 6 bases from J, the junction kept 7 bases outside the gene matches. The germline V gene encodes CDR1 SGHRS and CDR2 YFSETQ. The CDR3 is 15 amino acids. CDR3 bases: TGCGCCAGCAGCGACCACAGGGGGCAGGATGAAAAACTGTTTTTT. Translating it yields CASSDHRGQDEKLFF.

A few counts support this clonotype. This chain uses TRBV12-3 or TRBV12-4 with TRBJ2-5; 16 positions agree with TRBD2. Losses at the gene ends were 5 bases for V and 0 bases for J; bases not matched to a gene: 3. CDR3 size: 17 residues. CDR3 nucleotides: TGTGCCAGCAGTCCGGGACTAGCGGGAGGGTACCAAGAGACCCAGTACTTC. Translation: CASSPGLAGGYQETQYF.

This clonotype has a count of ten or more. CDR3 protein: CASSFRQLNEKLFF. The CDR3 region has the DNA TGTGCCAGCAGTTTTAGGCAGCTTAATGAAAAACTGTTTTTT. The chain is built from TRBV28 and TRBJ1-4; D unresolved. The germline CDR1 and CDR2 sequences are MDHEN and SYDVKM. The V and J ends lost 3 bases and 4 bases respectively, with 9 bases between them. This CDR3 region has 14 residues. The complete variable domain, with remaining parts taken from reference TRBV28 and TRBJ1-4, reads DVKVTQSSRYLVKRTGEKVFLECVQDMDHENMFWYRQDPGLGLRLIYFSYDVKMKEKGDIPEGYSVSREKKERFSLILESASTNQTSMYLCASSFRQLNEKLFFGSGTQLSVL.

This clonotype was found a few times. This chain joins TRBV29-1 and TRBJ2-2; 7 positions match TRBD2. The V gene end was trimmed by 2 bases and the J gene end by 2 bases; junction bases not matched to a gene: 5. The CDR3 runs 15 residues. Germline V gene lookup returns CDR1 SQVTM and CDR2 ANQGSEA. The CDR3 reads CSVERLAANTGELFF. For the CDR3, the DNA is TGCAGCGTTGAACGCCTAGCGGCCAACACCGGGGAGCTGTTTTTT.

There are many counts of this clonotype. The chain links TRBV25-1 to TRBJ1-4; D uncertain. CDR3 length: 13 residues. Germline V gives CDR1 MGHDK, CDR2 SYGVNS. Trimming took off 3 bases at V and 8 bases at J, with 10 bases between the two ends. The CDR3 loop is CASSEIQREKLFF. CDR3 nucleotide sequence: TGTGCCAGCAGTGAGATCCAAAGGGAAAAACTGTTTTTT.

This clonotype was observed at least ten times. The V gene is TRBV6-2 or TRBV6-3, the J gene TRBJ2-7; 7 nucleotides line up with TRBD2. J lost 7 bases, V lost 6 bases, and 6 bases had no gene match. The length of the CDR3 is 12 residues. Germline V CDR1 and CDR2: MNHEY, SVGEGT. CDR3 coding DNA: TGTGCCAGCAGGCAACTAGCGAATGAGCAGTACTTC. The encoded protein is CASRQLANEQYF.

This chain links TRBV12-3 or TRBV12-4 with TRBJ2-1; possibly TRBD2 for D (5 bases). Trimming pared 4 bases from V and 1 base from J, leaving 14 bases between. This CDR3 is 16 amino acids long. In nucleotides, the CDR3 is TGTGCCAGCAGTTGGAGCGGCCCCGTATCCTACAATGAGCAGTTCTTC. This codes for CASSWSGPVSYNEQFF.

This clonotype was detected many times. The chain combines TRBV10-2 with TRBJ1-4, with unresolved D. The V end was cut by 6 bases, the J end by 3 bases, with 11 bases between. The germline V gene encodes CDR1 WSHSY and CDR2 SAAADI. CDR3 size: 14 residues. The CDR3, as DNA: TGCGCCAGCAGAGCCTCGGGCGCTAATGAAAAACTGTTTTTT. Amino acids: CASRASGANEKLFF.

The chain is built from TRBV28 and TRBJ2-7, with 7 bases aligning to TRBD1. CDR1 MDHEN and CDR2 SYDVKM come from the germline V gene. The V and J ends lost 7 bases and 4 bases, in that order; junction bases with no gene match: 7. The CDR3 is 13 residues long. The CDR3 DNA sequence: TGTGCCAGCACCCTGAGGGGGCCATACGAGCAGTACTTC. Translating gives CASTLRGPYEQYF.

CDR3: CASPPGISSRCRDRLPNEQYF. As DNA, the CDR3 is TGCGCCAGCCCCCCAGGCATATCCAGTCGGTGTCGGGACAGGCTTCCTAACGAGCAGTACTTC. J is TRBJ2-7 and V is TRBV23-1; 8 bases match TRBD1. TRBV23-1 is marked as an open reading frame, function uncertain. The ends lost 8 bases at V and 5 bases at J; junction bases unmatched: 32. This CDR3 is built from 21 residues.

This chain joins TRBV24-1 and TRBJ2-3; 8 nucleotides match TRBD2. Trimming took 0 bases from V and 5 from J; bases not matched to a gene: 6. The CDR3 covers 16 residues. The germline gives CDR1 KGHDR, CDR2 SFDVKD. CDR3 coding DNA: TGTGCCACCAGTGATTTGATGGCGGGAGGAGAAGATACGCAGTATTTT. It yields the protein CATSDLMAGGEDTQYF.

In this sample, this clonotype turned up many times. J is TRBJ2-7 and V is TRBV7-6; 12 positions agree with TRBD2. V shed 4 bases and J 4 bases; nucleotides not matched to a gene: 2. The germline V gene has CDR1 SGHVS and CDR2 FNYEAQ. The CDR3 length is 14 residues. The CDR3 nucleotides are TGTGCCAGCAGCTCTAGCGGGAGGGCGTACGAGCAGTACTTC. This codes for CASSSSGRAYEQYF.

CDR3 sequence (DNA): TGCAGCGTTGGTTCCGGTGTCATGAACACTGAAGCTTTCTTT. It encodes CSVGSGVMNTEAFF. The chain is built from TRBV29-1 and TRBJ1-1; D not resolved. The CDR3 runs 14 residues. V was clipped by 4 bases and J by 0 bases, with 12 bases between them. Germline-derived CDR1 and CDR2 are SQVTM and ANQGSEA.